The present T cell receptor beta chain was sequenced within a study of OX40 agonist ivuxolimab in advanced cancers. Libraries were prepared by immunoSEQ multiplex PCR; TCRdb keeps only in-frame clonotypes and omits some of them. The data contain approximately 27,000 clones, roughly 83% of them singletons. Germline CDR1 is MDHEN and CDR2 is SYDVKM. The CDR3 length is 11 residues. The V end lost 3 bases, the J end lost 8 bases, and 7 bases lay between the germline ends. The origin of this receptor is an adult with an advanced solid tumor such as melanoma, head and neck, liver or kidney cancer. V gene TRBV28 combines with J gene TRBJ1-2; no clear D. The sample was CD4+ or CD8+ T cells sorted from blood, taken in a trial of the OX40 agonist ivuxolimab. CDR3 loop: CASSFERGYTF. In DNA, the CDR3 is TGTGCCAGCAGTTTCGAGCGAGGCTACACCTTC.